These 28 T cell receptor beta chains came from one sample sequenced in a study of vaccination and CD4 T cells after COVID-19. The Oncomine TCR Beta short-read assay sequenced DNA from cultured CD4+ T cells. TCRdb called the PCR reads again in MiXCR, with one record for every CDR3 protein. The sample yields about 21,000 distinct CDR3 sequences, around 55% seen once. Regarding treatment: 10-day PBMC culture with coronavirus spike peptide pools or control peptides (ViraFEST assay). What these receptors recognize is not known. The sample comprised CD4+ T cells from blood, cultured in vitro. These receptors were taken from a human donor who had recovered from COVID-19.

This clonotype was observed a few times. V gene TRBV7-2 combines with J gene TRBJ1-4, with a tentative D call TRBD1 (6 bases). The CDR3 loop spans 13 amino acids. Germline loops: CDR1 SGHTA, CDR2 FQGNSA. V lost 8 bases, J lost 8 bases, and 15 bases lay in between. CDR3 bases: TGTGCCAGCGGTGACAGGTCGGGCGAAAAACTGTTTTTT. This codes for CASGDRSGEKLFF.

The CDR3 bases are TGTGCCAGCTCCCAACGCGGGACAGCAGGCAATCAGCCCCAGCATTTT. Protein product: CASSQRGTAGNQPQHF. The chain couples TRBV18 to TRBJ1-5, with TRBD1 matching 7 bases. Unmatched junction bases numbered 10, after V lost 6 bases and J lost 2 bases. Germline CDR1 reads KGHSH; CDR2 reads LQKENI. This CDR3 is built from 16 residues.

V and J are TRBV20-1 and TRBJ1-2; D is ambiguous. The CDR3 totals 15 residues. Germline values: CDR1 DFQATT, CDR2 SNEGSKA (reference sequence). The ends were cut back, 3 bases at V and 5 bases at J, with 19 bases in the middle. CDR3 in DNA: TGCAGTGCTAGCGATCAACGGGCAGCCCTTTATGGCTACACCTTC. Encoded protein: CSASDQRAALYGYTF.

The chain employs TRBV6-5 and TRBJ1-5; a possible D gene is TRBD1 (5 bases). V was trimmed by 2 bases and J by 3 bases, leaving 8 bases between them. CDR3 size: 14 residues. Germline values: CDR1 MNHEY, CDR2 SVGAGI. The CDR3 DNA follows: TGTGCCAGCAGTTACACAGGCCCCAATCAGCCCCAGCATTTT. It codes for CASSYTGPNQPQHF.

The genes are TRBV15 and TRBJ2-7, with 7 bases fitting TRBD1. The CDR3 spans 15 residues. In germline, CDR1 is LNHNV, CDR2 YYDKDF (reference sequence). The junction had 8 bases not matched to a gene; V was cut back by 0 bases and J by 6 bases. Here the CDR3 DNA reads TGTGCCACCAGCAGAGAAGACAGGGATTTTCTCGAGCAGTACTTC. Translating it yields CATSREDRDFLEQYF.

The chain combines TRBV20-1 with TRBJ2-3, with 11 bases aligning to TRBD2. The CDR3 is 14 residues long. Germline assignment: CDR1 DFQATT and CDR2 SNEGSKA (reference sequence). V gave up 3 bases and J gave up 5 bases; unmatched junction bases: 4. CDR3 amino acids: CSARKGLAEDTQYF. CDR3 nucleotides: TGCAGTGCTAGGAAGGGACTAGCGGAAGATACGCAGTATTTT.

The rearrangement links TRBV6-5 to TRBJ1-1; TRBD1 might be the D (6 bases). The CDR3 runs 16 residues. CDR1 and CDR2 (germline): MNHEY, SVGAGI. Deletions cut 2 bases from V and 4 bases from J, with 17 bases between. CDR3 in DNA: TGTGCCAGCAGTTACGGGACGGGGGGCTTGGGCACTGAAGCTTTCTTT. Translating gives CASSYGTGGLGTEAFF.

The chain has TRBV28 and TRBJ1-5; possible D gene TRBD1, 5 bases. V dropped 8 bases and J dropped 3 bases, with 11 bases sitting between them. The CDR3 loop spans 13 amino acids. Germline loops: CDR1 MDHEN, CDR2 SYDVKM. The CDR3 spells CASLGRLNQPQHF. DNA for the CDR3: TGTGCCAGCCTGGGACGGCTCAATCAGCCCCAGCATTTT.

The chain recombines TRBV20-1 with TRBJ1-6, with D tentatively TRBD1 (5 bases). V was trimmed by 0 bases and J by 2 bases, leaving 14 bases between them. This CDR3 spans 17 amino acids. Germline values: CDR1 DFQATT, CDR2 SNEGSKA (reference sequence). The CDR3 spells CSARDAAGSAYNSPLHF. CDR3 nucleotides: TGCAGTGCTAGAGATGCGGCAGGGAGCGCCTATAATTCACCCCTCCACTTT.

The chain has TRBV7-9 and TRBJ1-5, with D tentatively TRBD1 (5 bases). Deletions cut 2 bases from V and 15 bases from J, with 17 bases between. The germline CDR1 and CDR2 sequences are SEHNR and FQNEAQ (reference sequence). This CDR3 has 13 amino acids. For the CDR3, the DNA is TGTGCCAGCAGCTTATTTAGGGGTGTACTTTGGCATTTT. Translation: CASSLFRGVLWHF. The whole variable domain, filled in from reference TRBV7-9 and TRBJ1-5, reads DTGVSQNPRHKITKRGQNVTFRCDPISEHNRLYWYRQTLGQGPEFLTYFQNEAQLEKSRLLSDRFSAERPKGSFSTLEIQRTEQGDSAMYLCASSLFRGVLWHFGDGTRLSIL.

The gene calls are TRBV7-9 and TRBJ2-7; D is unclear. Trimming shortened V by 5 bases and J by 7 bases, and 9 bases separated the two germline ends. Germline lookup yields CDR1 SEHNR and CDR2 FQNEAQ (reference sequence). The CDR3 contains 11 residues. The CDR3 nucleotides read TGTGCCAGCAGCGAAGCGTTGGAGCAGTACTTC. Protein product: CASSEALEQYF.

This clonotype has more than one count but fewer than ten. The chain links TRBV5-1 to TRBJ2-3; 9 nucleotides agree with TRBD1. The CDR3 sequence is 14 residues long. The V gene end was trimmed by 0 bases and the J gene end by 5 bases; junction bases not matched to a gene: 1. The V gene's germline CDR1 is SGHRS and CDR2 YFSETQ. The CDR3 loop reads CASSLGQGEDTQYF. CDR3 coding DNA: TGCGCCAGCAGCTTGGGACAGGGGGAAGATACGCAGTATTTT.

V usage is TRBV20-1 and J usage is TRBJ1-5; 9 bases align to TRBD1. CDR1 DFQATT and CDR2 SNEGSKA come from the germline V gene (reference sequence). There are 17 residues in the CDR3. Trimming cost V 4 bases and J 0 bases; bases outside gene matches: 10. CDR3 DNA sequence: TGCAGTGCTACTGAGGGACAGGGCTCCTATAGCAATCAGCCCCAGCATTTT. This codes for CSATEGQGSYSNQPQHF.

Here the CDR3 DNA reads TGTGCCTGGAGTCCAAGTCGGCAGGGAAGTTCACCCCTCCACTTT. It is translated as CAWSPSRQGSSPLHF. The chain recombines TRBV30 with TRBJ1-6, with D possibly being TRBD1 (5 bases). The germline CDR1 and CDR2 sequences are GTSNPN and SVGIG (reference sequence). V lost 2 bases to trimming and J lost 9 bases, with 17 bases between them. The CDR3 totals 15 residues.

The chain recombines TRBV25-1 with TRBJ1-1; D may be TRBD1 (6 bases). Trimming cost V 4 bases and J 7 bases, with 16 bases left between them. Germline loops: CDR1 MGHDK, CDR2 SYGVNS. The CDR3 is made up of 14 amino acids. In DNA, the CDR3 is TGTGCCAGCAGTGCCCCGGTACAGGGCGGTGAAGCTTTCTTT. Its protein is CASSAPVQGGEAFF.

The V gene is TRBV28, the J gene TRBJ2-3; 8 bases are shared with TRBD2. J gave up 6 bases and V 7 bases, and 21 bases lay outside the gene matches. This CDR3 has 18 residues. Germline CDR1 is MDHEN and CDR2 is SYDVKM. For the CDR3, the DNA is TGTGCCAGCATCCATTCTGGGTGGCTAGCGGGCAGGGGCGATACGCAGTATTTT. It yields the protein CASIHSGWLAGRGDTQYF.

The chain links TRBV12-3 or TRBV12-4 to TRBJ2-1; 8 bases match TRBD1. With V trimmed by 5 bases and J by 4 bases, 4 bases remained unmatched. CDR3 length equals 14 residues. CDR3 DNA sequence: TGTGCCAGCAGTCCAGGGGGCTTATACAATGAGCAGTTCTTC. Its protein product is CASSPGGLYNEQFF.

V gene TRBV11-2 combines with J gene TRBJ1-6; weak D call: TRBD1 (5 bases). The CDR3 is 17 amino acids. Trimming left V 5 bases short and J 3 bases short, with 17 bases between. Germline-derived CDR1 and CDR2 are SGHAT and FQNNGV. The DNA for the CDR3 is TGTGCCAGCAGCCACCCGAGGGGCGGTGGCTATAATTCACCCCTCCACTTT. Translated: CASSHPRGGGYNSPLHF.

This chain links TRBV7-7 with TRBJ2-5, with TRBD2 identical over 9 bases. CDR3 size: 16 residues. Per germline, CDR1 SSHAT and CDR2 FNYEAQ (reference sequence). V was pared by 7 bases and J by 2 bases, with 11 bases of the junction left unmatched. DNA for the CDR3: TGTGCCAGCACCCCTGGGCTAGCGGGGACTCAAGAGACCCAGTACTTC. Residues: CASTPGLAGTQETQYF.

This sequence joins TRBV19 and TRBJ1-5, with D maybe TRBD1 (5 bases). Germline V CDR1 and CDR2: LNHDA, SQIVND (reference sequence). The CDR3 covers 15 residues. The V end lost 4 bases, the J end lost 9 bases, and 19 bases lay between the germline ends. In DNA, the CDR3 is TGTGCCAGTAGTAAAGTGGGCGGGACGTCAGGGCCCCAGCATTTT. It encodes CASSKVGGTSGPQHF.

This clonotype has just a few counts. The chain recombines TRBV5-1 with TRBJ2-5, with D perhaps assigned TRBD1 or TRBD2 (6 bases each). The germline V gene has CDR1 SGHRS and CDR2 YFSETQ. Trimming removed 1 base at V and 4 bases at J, with 14 bases between. The CDR3 sequence is 15 residues long. The CDR3 sequence is CASSLQQGGVETQYF. In DNA, the CDR3 is TGCGCCAGCAGCTTGCAACAGGGAGGAGTAGAGACCCAGTACTTC.

This rearrangement joins TRBV6-1 to TRBJ1-4, with D possibly being TRBD1 (6 bases). Trimming cost V 0 bases and J 6 bases, with 14 bases left between them. This CDR3 comprises 16 residues. Per the germline V gene, CDR1 is MNHNS and CDR2 is SASEGT. This CDR3 reads CASSEATSRGYEKLFF. The CDR3 DNA follows: TGTGCCAGCAGTGAAGCGACCAGCAGGGGCTATGAAAAACTGTTTTTT.

This clonotype was found once. The gene calls are TRBV7-8 and TRBJ1-2, with TRBD1 as a possible D gene (5 bases). The CDR3 runs to 14 residues. V was shortened by 5 bases and J by 4 bases, with 14 bases between the two germline ends. CDR1 and CDR2 (germline): SGHVS, FQNEAQ. CDR3 amino acids: CASSLPGAAYGYTF. In DNA form, the CDR3 reads TGTGCCAGCAGCCTACCTGGGGCGGCCTATGGCTACACCTTC.

The rearrangement joins TRBV19 to TRBJ1-2; D is perhaps TRBD1 (6 bases). The V end was cut by 3 bases, the J end by 7 bases, with 12 bases between. The CDR3 loop spans 13 amino acids. The germline V gene has CDR1 LNHDA and CDR2 SQIVND (reference sequence). The CDR3 region has the DNA TGTGCCAGTAGTATTGCGGGGGCTGGTGGCTACACCTTC. Translating it yields CASSIAGAGGYTF.

This clonotype was seen a handful of times. The chain recombines TRBV7-7 with TRBJ2-5; D uncertain. The ends were cut back, 2 bases at V and 2 bases at J, with 9 bases in the middle. This CDR3 is 14 amino acids long. The V gene's germline CDR1 is SSHAT and CDR2 FNYEAQ (reference sequence). Here the CDR3 reads CASSLISLQETQYF. In nucleotides, the CDR3 is TGTGCCAGCAGCTTAATAAGTCTACAAGAGACCCAGTACTTC.

The genes are TRBV20-1 and TRBJ2-4, with D perhaps given as TRBD1 or TRBD2 (7 bases each). The germline V gene has CDR1 DFQATT and CDR2 SNEGSKA (reference sequence). Trimming shortened V by 6 bases and J by 3 bases, and 12 bases separated the two germline ends. The CDR3 contains 13 residues. The CDR3 DNA sequence: TGCAGTGCCAGGGGGGGTGACAAAAACATTCAGTACTTC. It encodes CSARGGDKNIQYF.

The chain recombines TRBV7-8 with TRBJ1-1; D may be TRBD1 (6 bases). Germline CDR1 SGHVS, CDR2 FQNEAQ. The V and J ends lost 5 bases and 10 bases respectively, with 23 bases between them. The CDR3 runs to 15 residues. Here the CDR3 DNA reads TGTGCCAGCAGCATTTGGACGGGGGGCGATTCGGCAGCTTTCTTT. Protein sequence: CASSIWTGGDSAAFF.

This chain uses TRBV6-1 with TRBJ1-6; weak D call: TRBD1 (6 bases). Germline values: CDR1 MNHNS, CDR2 SASEGT. V lost 6 bases, J lost 7 bases, and 16 bases lay in between. This CDR3 spans 15 amino acids. CDR3 protein: CASSPRGGPNSPLHF. The CDR3 bases are TGTGCCAGCAGCCCCCGAGGGGGGCCCAATTCACCCCTCCACTTT.